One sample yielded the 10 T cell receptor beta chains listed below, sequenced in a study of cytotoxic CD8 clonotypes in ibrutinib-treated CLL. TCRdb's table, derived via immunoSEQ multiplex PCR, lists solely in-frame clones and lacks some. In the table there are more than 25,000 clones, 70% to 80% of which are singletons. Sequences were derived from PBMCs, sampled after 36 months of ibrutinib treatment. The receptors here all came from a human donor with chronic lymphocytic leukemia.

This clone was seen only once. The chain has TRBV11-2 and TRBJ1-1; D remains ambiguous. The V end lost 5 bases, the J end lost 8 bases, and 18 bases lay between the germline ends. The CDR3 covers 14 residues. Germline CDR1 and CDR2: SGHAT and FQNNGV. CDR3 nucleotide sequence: TGTGCCAGCAGCCCCCTCGGCAGCTACGGGGAAGCTTTCTTT. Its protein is CASSPLGSYGEAFF.

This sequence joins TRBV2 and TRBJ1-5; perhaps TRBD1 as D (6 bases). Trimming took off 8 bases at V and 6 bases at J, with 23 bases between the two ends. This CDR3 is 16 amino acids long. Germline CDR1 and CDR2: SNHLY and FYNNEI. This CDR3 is CASFYDLQGIAQPQHF. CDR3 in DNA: TGTGCCAGCTTCTATGACCTACAGGGAATCGCTCAGCCCCAGCATTTT. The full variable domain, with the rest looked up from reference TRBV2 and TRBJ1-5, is EPEVTQTPSHQVTQMGQEVILRCVPISNHLYFYWYRQILGQKVEFLVSFYNNEISEKSEIFDDQFSVERPDGSNFTLKIRSTKLEDSAMYFCASFYDLQGIAQPQHFGDGTRLSIL.

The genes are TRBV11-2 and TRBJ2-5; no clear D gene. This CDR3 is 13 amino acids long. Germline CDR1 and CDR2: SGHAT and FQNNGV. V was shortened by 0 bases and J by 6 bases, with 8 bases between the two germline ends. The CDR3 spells CASSLDQQQTQYF. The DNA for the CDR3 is TGTGCCAGCAGCTTAGATCAACAGCAGACCCAGTACTTC.

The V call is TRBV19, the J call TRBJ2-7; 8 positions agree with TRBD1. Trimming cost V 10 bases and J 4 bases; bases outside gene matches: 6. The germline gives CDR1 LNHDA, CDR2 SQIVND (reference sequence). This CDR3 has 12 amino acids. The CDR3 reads CATRTGPYEQYF. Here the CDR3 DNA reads TGTGCCACCCGGACAGGGCCATACGAGCAGTACTTC.

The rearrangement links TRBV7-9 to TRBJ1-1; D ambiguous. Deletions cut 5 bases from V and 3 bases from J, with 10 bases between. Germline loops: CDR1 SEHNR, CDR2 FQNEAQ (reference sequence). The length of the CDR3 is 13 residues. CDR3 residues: CASSLKAHTEAFF. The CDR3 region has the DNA TGTGCCAGCAGCCTAAAGGCCCACACTGAAGCTTTCTTT. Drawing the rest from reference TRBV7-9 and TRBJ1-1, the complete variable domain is DTGVSQNPRHKITKRGQNVTFRCDPISEHNRLYWYRQTLGQGPEFLTYFQNEAQLEKSRLLSDRFSAERPKGSFSTLEIQRTEQGDSAMYLCASSLKAHTEAFFGQGTRLTVV.

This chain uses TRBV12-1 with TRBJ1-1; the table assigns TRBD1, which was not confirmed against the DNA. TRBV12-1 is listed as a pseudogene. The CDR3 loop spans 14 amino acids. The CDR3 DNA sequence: TGTGCCAGCAGCGGGGGGACAGGCGAAACTGAAGCTTTCTTT. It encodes CASSGGTGETEAFF.

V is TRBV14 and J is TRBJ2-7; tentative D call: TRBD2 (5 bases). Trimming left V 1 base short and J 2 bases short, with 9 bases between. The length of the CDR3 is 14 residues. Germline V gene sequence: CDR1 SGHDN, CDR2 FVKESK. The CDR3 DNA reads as TGTGCCAGCAGCCAAGTACCGGGGACCTACGAGCAGTACTTC. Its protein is CASSQVPGTYEQYF.

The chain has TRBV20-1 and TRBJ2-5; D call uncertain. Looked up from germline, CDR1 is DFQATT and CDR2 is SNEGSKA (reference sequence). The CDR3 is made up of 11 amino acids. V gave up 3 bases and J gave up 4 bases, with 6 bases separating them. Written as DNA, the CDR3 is TGCAGTGCTAGTGGGCTAGAGACCCAGTACTTC. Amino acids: CSASGLETQYF.

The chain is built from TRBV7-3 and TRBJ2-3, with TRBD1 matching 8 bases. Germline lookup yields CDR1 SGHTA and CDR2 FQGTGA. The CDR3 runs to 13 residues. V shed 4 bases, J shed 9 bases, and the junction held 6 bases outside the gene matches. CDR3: CASSSPDRETQYF. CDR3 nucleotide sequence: TGTGCCAGCAGCTCCCCGGACAGGGAGACGCAGTATTTT.

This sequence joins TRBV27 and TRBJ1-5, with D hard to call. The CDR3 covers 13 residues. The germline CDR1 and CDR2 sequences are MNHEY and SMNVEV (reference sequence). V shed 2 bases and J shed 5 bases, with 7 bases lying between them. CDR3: CASSLNPDQPQHF. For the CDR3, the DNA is TGTGCCAGCAGTTTAAACCCCGATCAGCCCCAGCATTTT.